This TCR beta chain was captured in a study of metastatic and nonmetastatic thyroid tumors. TCRdb reprocessed the PCR reads via MiXCR. This sample carries roughly 34,000 clones, 20% to 25% of them seen once, and the ten largest clones take approximately 3%. In its sample, this clone was seen a few times. The junction differs from germline at one of its ends, possibly a read error. Nobody among the patients had been given any treatment before thyroid surgery. Germline-derived CDR1 and CDR2 are MNHNS and SASEGT. This CDR3 is 16 amino acids long. The specimen was tumor tissue. This receptor was obtained from a male donor with papillary thyroid cancer or a benign thyroid nodule (not recorded which). Some clones in this sample may be carry-over from other donors' samples. This rearrangement joins TRBV6-1 to TRBJ2-5; unclear D gene. This chain's CDR3 is CASSGLLTQIKDTQYF. Written as DNA, the CDR3 is TGTGCCAGCAGTGGGCTCCTAACCCAGATAAAAGATACCCAGTACTTC.